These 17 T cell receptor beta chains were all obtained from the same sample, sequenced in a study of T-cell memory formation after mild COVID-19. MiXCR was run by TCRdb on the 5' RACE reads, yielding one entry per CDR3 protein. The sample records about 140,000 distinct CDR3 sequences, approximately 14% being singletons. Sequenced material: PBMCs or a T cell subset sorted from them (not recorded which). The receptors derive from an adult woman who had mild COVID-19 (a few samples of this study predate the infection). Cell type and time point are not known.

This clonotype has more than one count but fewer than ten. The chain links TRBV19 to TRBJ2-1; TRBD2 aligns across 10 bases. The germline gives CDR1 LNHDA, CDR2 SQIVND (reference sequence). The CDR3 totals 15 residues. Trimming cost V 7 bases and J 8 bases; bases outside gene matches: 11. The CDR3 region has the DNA TGTGCCAGTACCCCGTCTAGCGGGAGTAGGGATGAGCAGTTCTTC. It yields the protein CASTPSSGSRDEQFF.

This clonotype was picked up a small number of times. Here the CDR3 DNA reads TGTGCCAGCAGGTTGGATAGGCTGAACACTGAAGCTTTCTTT. Protein sequence: CASRLDRLNTEAFF. The genes are TRBV6-6 and TRBJ1-1; D not resolved. The CDR3 runs to 14 residues. Trimming pared 6 bases from V and 0 bases from J, leaving 11 bases between. Per germline, CDR1 MNHNY and CDR2 SVGAGI (reference sequence).

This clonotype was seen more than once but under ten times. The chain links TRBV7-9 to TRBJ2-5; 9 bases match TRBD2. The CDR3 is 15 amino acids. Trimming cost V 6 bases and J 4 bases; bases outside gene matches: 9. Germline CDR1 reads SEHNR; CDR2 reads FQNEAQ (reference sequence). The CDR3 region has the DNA TGTGCCAGCAGTCGCGGGAGGGCGGTTTCAGAGACCCAGTACTTC. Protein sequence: CASSRGRAVSETQYF.

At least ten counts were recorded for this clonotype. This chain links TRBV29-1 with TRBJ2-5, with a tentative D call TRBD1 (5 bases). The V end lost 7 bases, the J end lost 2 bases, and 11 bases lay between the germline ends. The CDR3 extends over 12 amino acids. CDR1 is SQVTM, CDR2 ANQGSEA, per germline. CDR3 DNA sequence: TGCAGCGCCTGGGCAGGGCAAGAGACCCAGTACTTC. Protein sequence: CSAWAGQETQYF.

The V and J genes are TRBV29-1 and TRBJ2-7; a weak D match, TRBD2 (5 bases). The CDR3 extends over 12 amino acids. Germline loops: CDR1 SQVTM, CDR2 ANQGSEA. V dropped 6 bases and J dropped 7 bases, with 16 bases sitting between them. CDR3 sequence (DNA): TGCAGCGTCACGGACTCTTTTGGGGAGCAGTACTTC. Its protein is CSVTDSFGEQYF.

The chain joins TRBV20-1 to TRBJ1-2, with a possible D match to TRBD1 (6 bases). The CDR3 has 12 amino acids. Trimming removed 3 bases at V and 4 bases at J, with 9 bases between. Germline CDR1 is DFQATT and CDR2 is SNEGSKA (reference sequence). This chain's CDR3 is CSASTGFYGYTF. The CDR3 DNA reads TGCAGTGCTAGCACAGGGTTCTATGGCTACACCTTC.

The CDR3 DNA is TGCAGTGCTAGGAGCCTGGACAGTCAGTGGGACATTCAGTACTTC. It translates to CSARSLDSQWDIQYF. The J gene is TRBJ2-4, the V gene TRBV20-1, with TRBD1 as a possible D gene (6 bases). The CDR3 has 15 residues. Germline loops: CDR1 DFQATT, CDR2 SNEGSKA (reference sequence). Deletions cut 3 bases from V and 8 bases from J, with 20 bases between.

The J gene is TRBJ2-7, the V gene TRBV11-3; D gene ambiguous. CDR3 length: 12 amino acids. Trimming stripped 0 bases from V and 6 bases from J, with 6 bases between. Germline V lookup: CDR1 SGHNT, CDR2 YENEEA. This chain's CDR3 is CASSLEGSEQYF. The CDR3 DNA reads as TGTGCCAGCAGCTTAGAAGGCTCCGAGCAGTACTTC.

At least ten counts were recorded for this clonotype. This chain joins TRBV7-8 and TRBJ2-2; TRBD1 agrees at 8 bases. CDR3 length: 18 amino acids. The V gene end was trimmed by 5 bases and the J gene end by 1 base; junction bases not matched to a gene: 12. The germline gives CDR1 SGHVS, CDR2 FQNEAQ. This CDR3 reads CASSPLHSGQGNTGELFF. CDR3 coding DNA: TGTGCCAGCAGCCCCCTGCATTCTGGACAGGGGAACACCGGGGAGCTGTTTTTT.

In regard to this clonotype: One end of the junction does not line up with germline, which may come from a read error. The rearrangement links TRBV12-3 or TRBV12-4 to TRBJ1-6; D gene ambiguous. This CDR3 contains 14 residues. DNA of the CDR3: TGTGCCAGCAGTTTTCTGGTTAATAATTCACCACTCCACTTT. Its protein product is CASSFLVNNSPLHF.

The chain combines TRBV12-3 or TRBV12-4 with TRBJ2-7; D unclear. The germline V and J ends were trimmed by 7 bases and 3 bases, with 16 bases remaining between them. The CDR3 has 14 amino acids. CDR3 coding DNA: TGTGCCAGCATGAGAAGTCTAGGATTCTACGAGCAGTACTTC. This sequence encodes CASMRSLGFYEQYF.

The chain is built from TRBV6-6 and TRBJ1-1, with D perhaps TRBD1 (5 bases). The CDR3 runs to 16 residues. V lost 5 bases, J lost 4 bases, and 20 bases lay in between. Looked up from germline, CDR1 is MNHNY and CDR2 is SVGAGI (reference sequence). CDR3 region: CASSPGWAGPSTEAFF. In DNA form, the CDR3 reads TGTGCCAGCAGTCCAGGGTGGGCAGGGCCGAGCACTGAAGCTTTCTTT.

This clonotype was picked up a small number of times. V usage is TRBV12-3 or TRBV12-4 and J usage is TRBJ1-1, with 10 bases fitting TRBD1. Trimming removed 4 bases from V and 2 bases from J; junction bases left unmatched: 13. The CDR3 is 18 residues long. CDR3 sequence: CASSSPVWDRGLNTEAFF. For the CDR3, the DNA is TGTGCCAGCAGTTCTCCCGTATGGGACAGGGGTCTTAACACTGAAGCTTTCTTT.

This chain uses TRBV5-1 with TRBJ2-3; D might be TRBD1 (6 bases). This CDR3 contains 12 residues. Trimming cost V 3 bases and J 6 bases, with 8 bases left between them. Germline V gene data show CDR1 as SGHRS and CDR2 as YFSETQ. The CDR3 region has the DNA TGCGCCAGCAGCTACCAGGGGGATACGCAGTATTTT. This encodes CASSYQGDTQYF.

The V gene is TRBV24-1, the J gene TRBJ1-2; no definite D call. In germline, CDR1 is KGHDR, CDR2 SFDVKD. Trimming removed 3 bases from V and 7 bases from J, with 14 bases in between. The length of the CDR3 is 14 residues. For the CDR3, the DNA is TGTGCCACCAGTGATCCCGGGCGGGCTAGTGGCTACACCTTC. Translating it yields CATSDPGRASGYTF.

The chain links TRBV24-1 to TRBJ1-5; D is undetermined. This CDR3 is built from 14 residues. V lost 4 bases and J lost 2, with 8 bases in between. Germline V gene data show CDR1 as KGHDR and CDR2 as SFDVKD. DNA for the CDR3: TGTGCCACCAGTGAAGCGGTGGGCAATCAGCCCCAGCATTTT. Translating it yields CATSEAVGNQPQHF.

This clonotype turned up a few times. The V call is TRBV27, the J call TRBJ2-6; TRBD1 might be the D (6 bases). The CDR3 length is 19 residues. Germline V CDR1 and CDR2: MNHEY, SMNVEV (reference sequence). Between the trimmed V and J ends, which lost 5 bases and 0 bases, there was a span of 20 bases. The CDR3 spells CASSPRRQEIPSGANVLTF. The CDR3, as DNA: TGTGCCAGCAGTCCCCGCCGACAGGAGATCCCCTCTGGGGCCAACGTCCTGACTTTC.